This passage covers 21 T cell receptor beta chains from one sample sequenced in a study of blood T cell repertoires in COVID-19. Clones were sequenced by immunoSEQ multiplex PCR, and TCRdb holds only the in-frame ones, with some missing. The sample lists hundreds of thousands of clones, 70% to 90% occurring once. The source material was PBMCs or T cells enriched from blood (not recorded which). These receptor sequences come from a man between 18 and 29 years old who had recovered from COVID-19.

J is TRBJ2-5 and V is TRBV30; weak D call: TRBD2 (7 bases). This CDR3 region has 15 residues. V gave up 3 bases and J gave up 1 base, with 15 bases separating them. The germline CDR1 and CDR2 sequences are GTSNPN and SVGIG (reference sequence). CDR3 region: CAWRGGGRFQETQYF. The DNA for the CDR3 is TGTGCCTGGAGAGGGGGGGGGCGATTCCAAGAGACCCAGTACTTC.

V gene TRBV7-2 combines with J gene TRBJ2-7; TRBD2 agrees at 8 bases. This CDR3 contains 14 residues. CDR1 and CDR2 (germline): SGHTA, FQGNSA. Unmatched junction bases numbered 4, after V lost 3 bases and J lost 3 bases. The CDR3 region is CASSFTSGDYEQYF. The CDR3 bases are TGTGCCAGCAGCTTCACTAGCGGTGACTACGAGCAGTACTTC. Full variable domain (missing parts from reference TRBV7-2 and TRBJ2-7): GAGVSQSPSNKVTEKGKDVELRCDPISGHTALYWYRQSLGQGLEFLIYFQGNSAPDKSGLPSDRFSAERTGGSVSTLTIQRTQQEDSAVYLCASSFTSGDYEQYFGPGTRLTVT.

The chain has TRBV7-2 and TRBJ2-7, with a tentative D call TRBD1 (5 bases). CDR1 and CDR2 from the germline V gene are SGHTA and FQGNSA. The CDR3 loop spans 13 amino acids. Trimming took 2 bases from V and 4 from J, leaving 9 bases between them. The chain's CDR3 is CASSLSSGYEQYF. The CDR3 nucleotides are TGTGCCAGCAGCTTAAGCTCAGGGTACGAGCAGTACTTC. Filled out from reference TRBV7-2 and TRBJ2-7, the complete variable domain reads GAGVSQSPSNKVTEKGKDVELRCDPISGHTALYWYRQSLGQGLEFLIYFQGNSAPDKSGLPSDRFSAERTGGSVSTLTIQRTQQEDSAVYLCASSLSSGYEQYFGPGTRLTVT.

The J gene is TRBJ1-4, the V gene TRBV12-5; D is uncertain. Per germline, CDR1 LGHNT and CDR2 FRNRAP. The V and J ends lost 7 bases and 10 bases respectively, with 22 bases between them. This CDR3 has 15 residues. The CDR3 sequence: CASATGPAREPKLFF. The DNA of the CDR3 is TGTGCTAGTGCCACCGGCCCGGCCCGGGAGCCAAAACTGTTTTTT.

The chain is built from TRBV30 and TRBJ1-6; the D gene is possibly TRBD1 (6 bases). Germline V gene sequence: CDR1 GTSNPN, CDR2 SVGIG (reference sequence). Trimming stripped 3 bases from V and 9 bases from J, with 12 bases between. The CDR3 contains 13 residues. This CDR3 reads CAWRGDKVSPLHF. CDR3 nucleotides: TGTGCCTGGAGGGGGGACAAGGTTTCACCCCTCCACTTT. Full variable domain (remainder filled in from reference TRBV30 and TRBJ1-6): SQTIHQWPATLVQPVGSPLSLECTVEGTSNPNLYWYRQAAGRGLQLLFYSVGIGQISSEVPQNLSASRPQDRQFILSSKKLLLSDSGFYLCAWRGDKVSPLHFGNGTRLTVT.

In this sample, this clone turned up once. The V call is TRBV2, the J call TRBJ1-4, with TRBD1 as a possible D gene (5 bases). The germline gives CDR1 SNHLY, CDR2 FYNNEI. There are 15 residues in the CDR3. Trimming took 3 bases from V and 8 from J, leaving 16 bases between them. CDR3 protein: CASSEDWGFREKLFF. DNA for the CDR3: TGTGCCAGCAGTGAGGATTGGGGCTTCAGGGAAAAACTGTTTTTT.

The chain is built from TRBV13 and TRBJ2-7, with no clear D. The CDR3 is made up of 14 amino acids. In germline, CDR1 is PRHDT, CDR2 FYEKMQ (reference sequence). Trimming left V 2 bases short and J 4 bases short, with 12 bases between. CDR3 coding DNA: TGTGCCAGCAGCTTACGAGCTACCGATTACGAGCAGTACTTC. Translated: CASSLRATDYEQYF.

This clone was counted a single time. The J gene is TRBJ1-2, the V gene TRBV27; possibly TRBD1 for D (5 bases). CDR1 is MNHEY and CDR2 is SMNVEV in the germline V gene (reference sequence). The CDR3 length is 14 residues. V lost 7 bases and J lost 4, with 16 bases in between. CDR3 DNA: TGTGCCAGCACCTACCTGCAGGGTAGCTATGGCTACACCTTC. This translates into CASTYLQGSYGYTF.

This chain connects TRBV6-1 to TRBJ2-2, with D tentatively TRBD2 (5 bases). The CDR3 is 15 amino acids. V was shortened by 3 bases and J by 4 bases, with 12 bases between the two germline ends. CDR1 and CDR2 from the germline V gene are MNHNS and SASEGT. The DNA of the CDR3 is TGTGCCAGCAGTGAGTTGATGGGGAGCACCGGGGAGCTGTTTTTT. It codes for CASSELMGSTGELFF.

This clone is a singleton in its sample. CDR3 in amino acids: CASNGGGGSDIQYF. In DNA form, the CDR3 reads TGCGCCAGCAACGGGGGTGGCGGGTCCGACATTCAGTACTTC. This chain uses TRBV5-1 with TRBJ2-4, with D possibly being TRBD2 (6 bases). The V end was cut by 6 bases, the J end by 8 bases, with 18 bases between. This CDR3 has 14 residues. In germline, CDR1 is SGHRS, CDR2 YFSETQ.

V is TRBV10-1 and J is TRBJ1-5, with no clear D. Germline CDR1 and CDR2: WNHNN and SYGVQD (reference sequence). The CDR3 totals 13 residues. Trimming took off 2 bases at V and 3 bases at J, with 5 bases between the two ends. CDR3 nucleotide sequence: TGCGCCAGCAGTGAGAACAACAATCAGCCCCAGCATTTT. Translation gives CASSENNNQPQHF.

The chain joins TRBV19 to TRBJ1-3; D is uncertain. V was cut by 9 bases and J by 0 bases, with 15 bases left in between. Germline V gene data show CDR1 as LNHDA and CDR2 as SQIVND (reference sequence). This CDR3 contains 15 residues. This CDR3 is CASSRVSPSGNTIYF. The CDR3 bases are TGTGCCAGCTCCCGGGTGAGTCCCTCTGGAAACACCATATATTTT.

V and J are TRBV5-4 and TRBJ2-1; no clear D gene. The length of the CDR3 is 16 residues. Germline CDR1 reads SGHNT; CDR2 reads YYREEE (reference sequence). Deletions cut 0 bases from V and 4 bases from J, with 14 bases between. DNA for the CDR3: TGTGCCAGCAGCTTGGAAGTGTTAGCCGCGTACAATGAGCAGTTCTTC. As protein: CASSLEVLAAYNEQFF.

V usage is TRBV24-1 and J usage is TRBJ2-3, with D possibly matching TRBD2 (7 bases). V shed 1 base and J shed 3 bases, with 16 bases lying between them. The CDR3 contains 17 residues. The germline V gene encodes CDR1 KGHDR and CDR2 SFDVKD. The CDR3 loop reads CATSDFTGGLDTDTQYF. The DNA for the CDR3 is TGTGCCACCAGTGATTTTACGGGGGGCTTAGATACAGATACGCAGTATTTT.

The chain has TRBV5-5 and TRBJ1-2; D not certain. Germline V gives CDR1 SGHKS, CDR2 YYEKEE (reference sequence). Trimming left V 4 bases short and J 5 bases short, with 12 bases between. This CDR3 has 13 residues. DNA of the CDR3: TGTGCCAGCAGCCCCGTTAGAGGGTATGGCTACACCTTC. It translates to CASSPVRGYGYTF.

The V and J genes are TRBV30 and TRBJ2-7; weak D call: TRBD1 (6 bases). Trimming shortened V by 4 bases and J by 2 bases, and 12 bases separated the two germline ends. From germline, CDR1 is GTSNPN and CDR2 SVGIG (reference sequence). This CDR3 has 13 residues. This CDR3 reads CAWTGHYPYEQYF. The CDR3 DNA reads TGTGCCTGGACGGGACATTATCCCTACGAGCAGTACTTC.

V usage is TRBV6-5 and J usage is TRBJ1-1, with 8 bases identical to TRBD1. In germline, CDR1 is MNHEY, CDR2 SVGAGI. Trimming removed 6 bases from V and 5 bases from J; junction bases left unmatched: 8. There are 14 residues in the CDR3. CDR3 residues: CASSADRGSTEAFF. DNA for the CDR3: TGTGCCAGCAGCGCAGACAGGGGATCGACTGAAGCTTTCTTT.

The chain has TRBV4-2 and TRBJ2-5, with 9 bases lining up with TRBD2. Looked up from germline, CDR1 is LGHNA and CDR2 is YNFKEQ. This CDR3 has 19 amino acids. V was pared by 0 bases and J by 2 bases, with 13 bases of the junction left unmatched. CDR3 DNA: TGTGCCAGCAGCCAAGATTACGGGGTTAGCGGGGGTAGGCAAGAGACCCAGTACTTC. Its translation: CASSQDYGVSGGRQETQYF.

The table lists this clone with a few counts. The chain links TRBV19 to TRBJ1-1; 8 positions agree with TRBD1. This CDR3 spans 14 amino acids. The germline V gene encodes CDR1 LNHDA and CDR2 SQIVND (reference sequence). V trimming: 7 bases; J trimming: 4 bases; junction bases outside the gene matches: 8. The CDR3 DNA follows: TGTGCCAGTATCGAATCCAGGGGGCCCACTGAAGCTTTCTTT. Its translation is CASIESRGPTEAFF. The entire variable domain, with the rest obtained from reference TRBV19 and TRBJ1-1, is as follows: DGGITQSPKYLFRKEGQNVTLSCEQNLNHDAMYWYRQDPGQGLRLIYYSQIVNDFQKGDIAEGYSVSREKKESFPLTVTSAQKNPTAFYLCASIESRGPTEAFFGQGTRLTVV.

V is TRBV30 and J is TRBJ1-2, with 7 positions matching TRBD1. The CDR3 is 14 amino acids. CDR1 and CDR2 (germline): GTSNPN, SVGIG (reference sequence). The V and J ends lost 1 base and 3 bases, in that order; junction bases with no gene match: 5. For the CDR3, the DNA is TGTGCCTGGAGTGAGGCAGGGGGAGACTATGGCTACACCTTC. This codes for CAWSEAGGDYGYTF.

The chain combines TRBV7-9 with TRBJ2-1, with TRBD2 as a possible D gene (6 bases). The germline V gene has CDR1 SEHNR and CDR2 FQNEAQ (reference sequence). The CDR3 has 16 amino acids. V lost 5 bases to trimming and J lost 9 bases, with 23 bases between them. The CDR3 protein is CASSTTGLPRTIEQFF. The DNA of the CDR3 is TGTGCCAGCAGCACGACGGGACTCCCGCGTACAATTGAGCAGTTCTTC.